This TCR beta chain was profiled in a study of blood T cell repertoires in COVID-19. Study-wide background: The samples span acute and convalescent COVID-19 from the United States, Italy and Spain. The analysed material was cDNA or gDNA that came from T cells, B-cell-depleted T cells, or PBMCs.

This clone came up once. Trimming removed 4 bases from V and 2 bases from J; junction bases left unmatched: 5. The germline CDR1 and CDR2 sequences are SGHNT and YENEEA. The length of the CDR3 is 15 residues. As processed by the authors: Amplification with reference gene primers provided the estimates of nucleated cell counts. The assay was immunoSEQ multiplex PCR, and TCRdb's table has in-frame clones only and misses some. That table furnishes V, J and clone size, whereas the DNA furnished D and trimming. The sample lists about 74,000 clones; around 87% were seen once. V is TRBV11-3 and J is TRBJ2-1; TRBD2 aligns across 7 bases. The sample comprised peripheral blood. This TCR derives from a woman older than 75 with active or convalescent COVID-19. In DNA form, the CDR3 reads TGTGCCAGCAGCTCGAGCGGGACCACCTACAATGAGCAGTTCTTC. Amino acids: CASSSSGTTYNEQFF.